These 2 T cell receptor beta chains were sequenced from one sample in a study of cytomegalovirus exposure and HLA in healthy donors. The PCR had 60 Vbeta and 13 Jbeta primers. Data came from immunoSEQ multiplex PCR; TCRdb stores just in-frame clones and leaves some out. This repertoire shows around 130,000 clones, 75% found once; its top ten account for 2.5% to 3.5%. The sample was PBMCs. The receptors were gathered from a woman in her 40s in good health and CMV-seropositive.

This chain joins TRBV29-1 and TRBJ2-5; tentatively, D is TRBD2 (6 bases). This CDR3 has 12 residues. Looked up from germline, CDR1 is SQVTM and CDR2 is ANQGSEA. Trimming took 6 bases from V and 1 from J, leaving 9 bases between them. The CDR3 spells CSVGGAQETQYF. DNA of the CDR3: TGCAGCGTGGGCGGGGCCCAAGAGACCCAGTACTTC.

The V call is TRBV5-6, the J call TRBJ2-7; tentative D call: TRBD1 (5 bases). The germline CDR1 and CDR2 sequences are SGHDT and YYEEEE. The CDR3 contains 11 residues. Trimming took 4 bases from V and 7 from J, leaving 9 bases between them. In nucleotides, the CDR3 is TGTGCCAGCAGCGGGGCACAGGAGCAGTACTTC. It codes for CASSGAQEQYF.